Listed below are T cell receptor beta chains from one sample, sequenced in a study of T cell responses to AZD1222 COVID-19 vaccine. This table comes from immunoSEQ multiplex PCR, and its TCRdb copy is limited to in-frame clones, with some not included. The profile shows 95,000 to 100,000 clones, approximately 84% of them singletons. Sequencing used peripheral blood, obtained 28 days after the second AZD1222 dose. The source is an adult who received the AZD1222 COVID-19 vaccine. The CDR3 runs from the conserved cysteine through the conserved F or W. Each record gives: clone size, J gene, V gene, D gene, CDR3 protein, CDR3 DNA. D genes are given only for firm matches. Clone size appears in some rows only: once, few, many, or a class for an expanded clone.

>.|TRBJ1-4|TRBV27|TRBD1
CASRRTGGNEKLFF
TGTGCCAGCCGCAGGACAGGGGGTAATGAAAAACTGTTTTTT
>.|TRBJ2-3|TRBV5-4|.
CASNRTEGDTQYF
TGTGCCAGCAATCGAACGGAGGGGGATACGCAGTATTTT
>.|TRBJ1-4|TRBV7-2|.
CASSLDLAGTRKLFF
TGTGCCAGCAGCTTAGACTTAGCAGGGACAAGAAAACTGTTTTTT
>.|TRBJ2-1|TRBV19|TRBD2
CASSLTSGDYNEQFF
TGTGCCAGTAGCTTAACTAGCGGGGACTACAATGAGCAGTTCTTC
>.|TRBJ2-2|TRBV11-2|.
CASSNRHSSNTGELFF
TGTGCCAGCAGCAACAGACACTCCTCGAACACCGGGGAGCTGTTTTTT
>.|TRBJ1-4|TRBV7-2|.
CASSLAQGREKLFF
TGTGCCAGCAGCTTAGCCCAGGGTCGGGAAAAACTGTTTTTT
>once|TRBJ1-5|TRBV7-9|.
CASSLGGLSNQPQHF
TGTGCCAGCAGCTTGGGGGGACTTAGCAATCAGCCCCAGCATTTT
>.|TRBJ2-1|TRBV5-8|TRBD2
CASSQTSGGRSSYNEQFF
TGTGCCAGCAGCCAGACTAGCGGGGGACGGAGCTCCTACAATGAGCAGTTCTTC
>.|TRBJ2-7|TRBV5-5|.
CASSINAQLGSEQYF
TGTGCCAGCAGCATCAACGCGCAACTTGGGTCCGAGCAGTACTTC
>.|TRBJ2-1|TRBV6-5|TRBD2
CASSYSRTSAYNEQFF
TGTGCCAGCAGTTACTCCCGGACTAGCGCCTACAATGAGCAGTTCTTC